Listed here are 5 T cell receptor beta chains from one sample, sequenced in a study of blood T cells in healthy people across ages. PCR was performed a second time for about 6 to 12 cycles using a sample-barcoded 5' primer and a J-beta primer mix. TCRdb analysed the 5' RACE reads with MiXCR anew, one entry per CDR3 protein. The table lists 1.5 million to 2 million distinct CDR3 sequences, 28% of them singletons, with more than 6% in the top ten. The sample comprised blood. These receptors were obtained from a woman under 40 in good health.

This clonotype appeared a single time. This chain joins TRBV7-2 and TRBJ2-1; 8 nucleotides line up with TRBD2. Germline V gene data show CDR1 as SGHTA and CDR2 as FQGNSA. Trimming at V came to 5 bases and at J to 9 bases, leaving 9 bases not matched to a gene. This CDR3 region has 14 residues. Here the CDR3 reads CASSAGGAGVEQFF. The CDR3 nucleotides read TGTGCCAGCAGCGCCGGGGGGGCGGGAGTTGAGCAGTTCTTC.

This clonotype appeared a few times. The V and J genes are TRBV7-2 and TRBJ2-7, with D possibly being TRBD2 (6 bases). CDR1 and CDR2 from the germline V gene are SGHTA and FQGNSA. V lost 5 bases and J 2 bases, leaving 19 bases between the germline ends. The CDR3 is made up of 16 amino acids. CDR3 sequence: CASSHQTGTVTYEQYF. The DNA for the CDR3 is TGTGCCAGCAGCCATCAAACCGGGACTGTAACCTACGAGCAGTACTTC.

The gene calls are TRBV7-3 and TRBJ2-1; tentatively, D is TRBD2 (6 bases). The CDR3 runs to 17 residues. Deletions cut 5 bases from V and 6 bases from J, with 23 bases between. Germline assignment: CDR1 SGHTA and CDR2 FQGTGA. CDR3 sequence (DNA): TGTGCCAGCAGCCCCCTAGCCTACCCGGGAGCCTCCAATGAGCAGTTCTTC. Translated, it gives CASSPLAYPGASNEQFF.

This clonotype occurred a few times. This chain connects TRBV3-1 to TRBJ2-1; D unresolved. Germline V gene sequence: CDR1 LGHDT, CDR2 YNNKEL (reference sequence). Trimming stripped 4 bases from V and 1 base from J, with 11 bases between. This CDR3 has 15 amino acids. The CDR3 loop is CASSPDFKSYNEQFF. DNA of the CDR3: TGTGCCAGCAGCCCCGACTTCAAATCCTACAATGAGCAGTTCTTC.

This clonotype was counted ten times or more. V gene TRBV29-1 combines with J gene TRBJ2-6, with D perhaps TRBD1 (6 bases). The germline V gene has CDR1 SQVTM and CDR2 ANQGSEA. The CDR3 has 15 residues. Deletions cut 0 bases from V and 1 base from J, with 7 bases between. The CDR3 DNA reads TGCAGCGTTGAAGATCAGGGGTCTGGGGCCAACGTCCTGACTTTC. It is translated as CSVEDQGSGANVLTF.